This T cell receptor (beta chain) was captured in a study of blood T cells in healthy people across ages. Study information: The capture of about one barcoded beta molecule per two T cells was achieved by template switching.

The use of a sample-barcoded 5' primer and a J-beta primer mix characterized a second PCR of about 6 to 12 cycles. TCRdb fed the 5' RACE reads into MiXCR, producing one record per CDR3 protein. Of 1.2 million to 1.5 million distinct CDR3 sequences in the sample, approximately 59% are singletons; the top ten hold over 5%. A remark on this clonotype: Antigen specificity is unknown.

Findings of the study overall: Age showed a roughly linear inverse relationship with TCR beta diversity per million T cells.

Extracted total RNA amounted to at least 6 micrograms for each sample. Source material: blood. The clonotype was recovered from a man aged 18 to 29 in good health.

Here the CDR3 DNA reads TGTGCCAGCAGCTTCTCTCGCCAGGGCGACACTGAAGCTTTCTTT. The encoded protein is CASSFSRQGDTEAFF. The J gene is TRBJ1-1, the V gene TRBV5-5; a possible D gene is TRBD1 (5 bases). The CDR3 has 15 amino acids. The V and J ends lost 2 bases and 3 bases respectively, with 14 bases between them. Germline lookup yields CDR1 SGHKS and CDR2 YYEKEE (reference sequence).